Presented here are 2 T cell receptor beta chains from one specimen sequenced in a study of read filtering for tumor transcriptome and immune sequencing. Molecular barcoded adaptors covering alpha/delta and beta/gamma chains were used on about 0.4 ug RNA. Via MiXCR, TCRdb re-called the reads, giving one row per CDR3 protein. This repertoire shows about 130,000 distinct CDR3 sequences, about 12% found once; its top ten account for 7.5% to 10%. Sequenced sample: a population of CD138-negative cells sorted from bone marrow. These receptors originate from a donor at least 40 years old with multiple myeloma.

This clonotype was recorded at least ten times. J is TRBJ2-7 and V is TRBV14; 8 nucleotides agree with TRBD2. CDR3 length: 15 residues. J was trimmed by 7 bases and V by 2 bases; bases with no gene match: 10. CDR1 and CDR2 from the germline V gene are SGHDN and FVKESK. CDR3 region: CASSQSSGGPWEQYF. In nucleotides, the CDR3 is TGTGCCAGCAGCCAATCTTCGGGAGGGCCTTGGGAGCAGTACTTC.

A note on this clonotype: At one of its ends the junction is not consistent with the germline gene, which may arise from a read error. J is TRBJ2-7 and V is TRBV29-1, with a tentative D call TRBD1 (6 bases). Germline V lookup: CDR1 SQVTM, CDR2 ANQGSEA. This CDR3 has 17 amino acids. Written as DNA, the CDR3 is TGCAGCGTTAGAGGGGGTCTCACGGGAAAGTCCCCCTACGGGCAGTACTTC. Its translation is CSVRGGLTGKSPYGQYF.